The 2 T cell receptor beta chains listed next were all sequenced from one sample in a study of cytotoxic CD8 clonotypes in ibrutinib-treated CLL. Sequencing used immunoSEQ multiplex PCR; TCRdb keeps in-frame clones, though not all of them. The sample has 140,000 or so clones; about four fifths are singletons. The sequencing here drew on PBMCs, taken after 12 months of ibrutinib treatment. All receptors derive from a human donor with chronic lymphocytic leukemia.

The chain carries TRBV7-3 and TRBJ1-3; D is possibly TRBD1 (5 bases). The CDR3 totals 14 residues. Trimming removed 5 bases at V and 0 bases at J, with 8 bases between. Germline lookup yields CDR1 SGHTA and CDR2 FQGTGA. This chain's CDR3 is CASSPGTSGNTIYF. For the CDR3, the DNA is TGTGCCAGCAGCCCCGGGACCTCTGGAAACACCATATATTTT.

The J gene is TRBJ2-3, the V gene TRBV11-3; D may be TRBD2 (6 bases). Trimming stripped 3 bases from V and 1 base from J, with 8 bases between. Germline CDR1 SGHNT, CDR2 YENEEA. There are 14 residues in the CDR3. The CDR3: CASSFGGGTDTQYF. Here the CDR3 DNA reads TGTGCCAGCAGCTTTGGCGGGGGCACAGATACGCAGTATTTT.